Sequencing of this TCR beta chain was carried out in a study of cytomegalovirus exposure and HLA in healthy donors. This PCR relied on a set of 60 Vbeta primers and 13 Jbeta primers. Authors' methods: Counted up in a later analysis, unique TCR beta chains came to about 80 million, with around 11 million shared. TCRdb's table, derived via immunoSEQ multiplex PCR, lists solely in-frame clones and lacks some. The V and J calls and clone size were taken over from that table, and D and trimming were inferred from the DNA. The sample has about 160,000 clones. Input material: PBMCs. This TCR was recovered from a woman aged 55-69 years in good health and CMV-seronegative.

CDR3 sequence (DNA): TGTGCCAGCAGCTTCCAACCTGGCCAGGGGCTTTCCTACGAGCAGTACTTC. Translation: CASSFQPGQGLSYEQYF. This rearrangement joins TRBV7-9 to TRBJ2-7, with D perhaps TRBD1 (6 bases). The CDR3 totals 17 residues. CDR1 is SEHNR, CDR2 FQNEAQ, per germline (reference sequence). The ends were cut back, 3 bases at V and 1 base at J, with 19 bases in the middle.